These T cell receptor beta chains were read from a single sample in a study of blood T cell repertoires in COVID-19. Clones were read by immunoSEQ multiplex PCR, and TCRdb kept only the in-frame ones, dropping some. The sample gives approximately 150,000 clones, about 91% of which show up once; 1.5% to 2% is in the top ten. The sequenced material came from peripheral blood. These receptors all stem from a woman between 50 and 59 years old with acute or convalescent COVID-19. The CDR3 runs from the conserved cysteine through the conserved F or W. The order of the fields is V gene, J gene, D gene, clone size, CDR3 DNA, CDR3 protein. D genes are given only for firm matches. Rows may omit the clone size; those that give it use once, few, many or a size class.

TRBV2,TRBJ2-1,TRBD1,-,TGTGCCAGCAGCGGACCCCAGGACAGGGCGAATGAGCAGTTCTTC,CASSGPQDRANEQFF
TRBV18,TRBJ2-3,TRBD1,-,TGTGCCAGCTCGCAGGGGACAGGGGGCGTAGATACGCAGTATTTT,CASSQGTGGVDTQYF
TRBV5-1,TRBJ2-3,TRBD2,-,TGCGCCAGCAGCCCGACTAGCGAGCCCACAGATACGCAGTATTTT,CASSPTSEPTDTQYF
TRBV14,TRBJ2-2,TRBD2,-,TGTGCCAGCAGCCAAGCGGCTAGCGGGGGGCCCCGGGAGCTGTTTTTT,CASSQAASGGPRELFF
TRBV19,TRBJ2-7,TRBD2,-,TGTGCCAGTAGTAGGGCTAGCGGGAGTAATCACGAGCAGTACTTC,CASSRASGSNHEQYF
TRBV10-2,TRBJ1-4,-,-,TGCGCCAGCAGGGGAGGCCTTGGGGAAAAACTGTTTTTT,CASRGGLGEKLFF
TRBV7-9,TRBJ1-2,TRBD1,-,TGTGCCAGCAGCTTAGACGCATCCGAAGGGACAGGGGGGGTTTATGGCTACACCTTC,CASSLDASEGTGGVYGYTF
TRBV5-1,TRBJ2-7,TRBD1,-,TGCGCCAGCAGCCCCGAAGGGGACAGTACCTACGAGCAGTACTTC,CASSPEGDSTYEQYF
TRBV19,TRBJ2-3,-,once,TGTGCCAGTAGTGCCCAGCGGGTAGACACAGATACGCAGTATTTT,CASSAQRVDTDTQYF
TRBV4-1,TRBJ2-1,TRBD2,-,TGCGCCAGCAGCCGGGGGCTAGCGGGGGGAAACAATGAGCAGTTCTTC,CASSRGLAGGNNEQFF
TRBV3-1/TRBV3-2,TRBJ1-1,TRBD1,once,TGTGCCAGCAGCCAAGACTCCAGGGGGTTGGGCACTGAAGCTTTCTTT,CASSQDSRGLGTEAFF
TRBV18,TRBJ1-5,TRBD1,-,TGTGCCAGCTCACCCGAGACAGGGGACAACAATCAGCCCCAGCATTTT,CASSPETGDNNQPQHF
TRBV6-1,TRBJ1-5,-,-,TGTGCCAGCAGTGAACGCCCGAGCTTAGCGGAGCATTTT,CASSERPSLAEHF
TRBV11-1,TRBJ2-7,-,-,TGTGCCAGCAGCCCACCCGGCAGGGGCTACGAGCAGTACTTC,CASSPPGRGYEQYF
TRBV29-1,TRBJ1-4,-,-,TGCAGCGCGTACTCAGGAGGGAATGAAAAACTGTTTTTT,CSAYSGGNEKLFF
TRBV11-1,TRBJ1-5,-,-,TGTGCCAGCAGCTTAGCGAGTCAGCCCCAGCATTTT,CASSLASQPQHF
TRBV15,TRBJ2-2,-,-,TGTGCCACCAGCAGCGGACTGAACACCGGGGAGCTGTTTTTT,CATSSGLNTGELFF
TRBV11-2,TRBJ2-3,-,-,TGTGCCAGCAGCCAGGGGCCGGGAGGTAAAACAGATACGCAGTATTTT,CASSQGPGGKTDTQYF
TRBV12-3/TRBV12-4,TRBJ2-7,-,once,TGTGCCAGCAGTTCCCACTACGAGCAGTACTTC,CASSSHYEQYF
TRBV6-6,TRBJ1-2,TRBD1,-,TGTGCCAGCACTCGACCGGGACAGTCCTATGGCTACACCTTC,CASTRPGQSYGYTF
TRBV6-7,TRBJ2-4,-,once,TGTGCCAGCAGTTACCCCTCGAGAAACATTCAGTACTTC,CASSYPSRNIQYF
TRBV12-3/TRBV12-4,TRBJ1-2,-,-,TGTGCCAGCAGTTTAACGGCAGGGGTTGGCTACACCTTC,CASSLTAGVGYTF
TRBV11-2,TRBJ2-7,-,few,TGTGCCAGCAGCCGTAGCGACCACTCCTACGAGCAGTACTTC,CASSRSDHSYEQYF
TRBV3-1/TRBV3-2,TRBJ1-4,-,-,TGTGCCAGCAGCCAAGACGGGCGGAGGGATAGGTATGAAAAACTGTTTTTT,CASSQDGRRDRYEKLFF
TRBV19,TRBJ1-5,TRBD1,-,TGTGCCAGTGGACAGGGGGCGACTCAGCCCCAGCATTTT,CASGQGATQPQHF
TRBV6-6,TRBJ2-1,TRBD2,once,TGTGCCAGCAGTTACTCGGCTAGCGGGGACAATGAGCAGTTCTTC,CASSYSASGDNEQFF
TRBV19,TRBJ1-1,-,-,TGTGCCAGTAGCTTACAGGGCCCCGCCGGGAACACTGAAGCTTTCTTT,CASSLQGPAGNTEAFF
TRBV4-1,TRBJ2-2,-,few,TGCGCCAGCAGCCCTTACAGGAAACTTGAGCTGTTTTTT,CASSPYRKLELFF
TRBV19,TRBJ2-1,TRBD1,once,TGTGCCAGTAGTAAAGGTTGGGACAGACTTAACAATGAGCAGTTCTTC,CASSKGWDRLNNEQFF
TRBV5-4,TRBJ1-1,-,-,TGTGCCAGCAGCTTGAACGCGGGGCAGAACACTGAAGCTTTCTTT,CASSLNAGQNTEAFF
TRBV7-3,TRBJ2-1,TRBD1,-,TGTGCCAGCAGCTGGGACAGGGGGTCGTACAATGAGCAGTTCTTC,CASSWDRGSYNEQFF
TRBV5-4,TRBJ2-7,TRBD2,-,TGTGCCAGCAGCTTCGGCGGGAGCTCCTACGAGCAGTACTTC,CASSFGGSSYEQYF
TRBV18,TRBJ1-4,TRBD1,-,TGTGCCAGCTCACCAAGAGGGGGCATGGATGAAAAACTGTTTTTT,CASSPRGGMDEKLFF
TRBV9,TRBJ1-2,TRBD1,once,TGTGCCAGCAGTGGACAGGGCGGAAACTATGGCTACACCTTC,CASSGQGGNYGYTF
TRBV4-2,TRBJ2-7,-,-,TGTGCCAGCAGCCAACTGGCGGGGTACGAGCAGTACTTC,CASSQLAGYEQYF
TRBV9,TRBJ1-1,TRBD1,-,TGTGCCAGCAGCTCATGGGGGACAGGGGGCGGGTTGCGCACTGAAGCTTTCTTT,CASSSWGTGGGLRTEAFF
TRBV11-2,TRBJ1-2,-,-,TGTGCCAGCAGCCCTAGCCGGGGGGATGGCTACACCTTC,CASSPSRGDGYTF
TRBV27,TRBJ1-2,TRBD1,-,TGTGCCAGCAGTTTAATAGGGGACAGGGGTGTATATGGCTACACCTTC,CASSLIGDRGVYGYTF
TRBV27,TRBJ2-7,TRBD1,-,TGTGCCAGCAAGGGGACAGGGGCGATTTACGAGCAGTACTTC,CASKGTGAIYEQYF
TRBV7-6,TRBJ1-2,-,-,TGTGCCAGCAGTCGCACTCCTAGGGGCGACTATGGCTACACCTTC,CASSRTPRGDYGYTF
TRBV6-1,TRBJ2-5,-,-,TGTGCCAGCAGTGAATTCGACAGGCTGTACCAAGAGACCCAGTACTTC,CASSEFDRLYQETQYF
TRBV7-8,TRBJ2-1,-,-,TGTGCCAGCAGCTCCGGGACTTATAACAATGAGCAGTTCTTC,CASSSGTYNNEQFF
TRBV12-3/TRBV12-4,TRBJ1-2,-,-,TGTGCCAGCCGTAGGGGGTTTGACTATGGCTACACCTTC,CASRRGFDYGYTF
TRBV5-6,TRBJ2-5,-,once,TGTGCCAGCAGCCGATGGACTTCAAGCCAAGAGACCCAGTACTTC,CASSRWTSSQETQYF
TRBV9,TRBJ1-2,TRBD1,few,TGTGCCAGCAGCGTATCTACAGGGGCTAACTATGGCTACACCTTC,CASSVSTGANYGYTF
TRBV19,TRBJ2-3,TRBD1,-,TGTGCCAGTAGTATAGGGTCAGGGGGCGCGGATACGCAGTATTTT,CASSIGSGGADTQYF
TRBV10-3,TRBJ2-2,TRBD2,-,TGTGCCATCACGACTAGCGGGGGCGGCACCGGGGAGCTGTTTTTT,CAITTSGGGTGELFF
TRBV24-1,TRBJ1-2,-,-,TGTGCCACCTTCCACCGGGAGGTGGGAGGCTACACCTTC,CATFHREVGGYTF
TRBV9,TRBJ1-2,-,-,TGTGCCAGCAGCCTGGACAGCTATGGCTACACCTTC,CASSLDSYGYTF
TRBV7-6,TRBJ1-3,TRBD1,once,TGTGCCAGCAGCTTGGGACAGGAGAGCTCTGGAAACACCATATATTTT,CASSLGQESSGNTIYF
TRBV3-1/TRBV3-2,TRBJ2-7,TRBD1,-,TGTGCCAGCAAGAGGAGAGGGACAGGGGACTACGAGCAGTACTTC,CASKRRGTGDYEQYF
TRBV3-1/TRBV3-2,TRBJ1-2,TRBD1,-,TGTGCCAGCAGCCCCCGGGACAGAGTCTATGGCTACACCTTC,CASSPRDRVYGYTF
TRBV15,TRBJ1-1,TRBD1,few,TGTGCCACCAGCAGAGATTCTTTGGACAGGGCTGAAGCTTTCTTT,CATSRDSLDRAEAFF
TRBV6-2/TRBV6-3,TRBJ2-3,-,-,TGTGCCAGCAGCCACCTTCGAGAAACAGATACGCAGTATTTT,CASSHLRETDTQYF
TRBV18,TRBJ2-3,-,-,TGTGCCAGCTCACCACCGATAACAGGGGAGGCAGATACGCAGTATTTT,CASSPPITGEADTQYF